This is a list of T cell receptor beta chains from one sample in a study of shared clonotypes between healthy human individuals. TCRdb's table, derived via immunoSEQ multiplex PCR, lists solely in-frame clones and lacks some. The top ten clones hold 0.3% of a sample with about 580,000 clones, roughly 98% of them seen once. The sequenced sample consisted of naive CD8+ T cells sorted from blood. These receptors all come from a man under 40 in good health. Each CDR3 is given with its conserved first and last residue. The D gene is left open where the match is weak. Some rows have no size entry. The others give once, few or many, or a class for an expanded clone.

cdr3_length d_call j_call clone_size v_call cdr3_nt cdr3_aa
15 TRBD1 TRBJ2-7 NA TRBV27 TGTGCCAGCAGTCCTCGGGACAGGGGTTCTGACGAGCAGTACTTC CASSPRDRGSDEQYF
13 NA TRBJ1-2 NA TRBV7-6 TGTGCCAGCAGCTTAGGGGTGGGTCGAGGCTACACCTTC CASSLGVGRGYTF
13 NA TRBJ2-3 NA TRBV19 TGTGCCAGTAGGCGGGATTGGGGAAATACGCAGTATTTT CASRRDWGNTQYF
15 NA TRBJ1-5 NA TRBV13 TGTGCCAGCAGCATCACAGGTTATAGCAATCAGCCCCAGCATTTT CASSITGYSNQPQHF
14 TRBD1 TRBJ2-7 NA TRBV5-5 TGCGCCAGCAGTCGGGGACAGGGACCCTACGAGCAGTACTTC CASSRGQGPYEQYF
15 NA TRBJ2-7 NA TRBV2 TGTGCCAGCAGTGAAGCCAGGGTAAACTCCTACGAGCAGTACTTC CASSEARVNSYEQYF
13 NA TRBJ1-1 once TRBV15 TGTGCCACCTCGACAGGTATGAACACTGAAGCTTTCTTT CATSTGMNTEAFF
14 NA TRBJ1-3 NA TRBV6-1 TGTGCCAGCAGTGAATCGGGGGGTATAAACACCATATATTTT CASSESGGINTIYF
13 TRBD2 TRBJ2-5 NA TRBV14 TGTGCCAGCAGCCGCTGGGGGGGAGAGACCCAGTACTTC CASSRWGGETQYF
13 NA TRBJ2-7 NA TRBV27 TGTGCCAGCAGTTTCTCTTCCTCCTACGAGCAGTACTTC CASSFSSSYEQYF
14 NA TRBJ2-5 NA TRBV5-1 TGCGCCAGCAGCTTGTTGGGGGTTGCAGAGACCCAGTACTTC CASSLLGVAETQYF
15 TRBD1 TRBJ1-1 NA TRBV12-5 TGTGCTAGTGGTTTGGGACAGGGGGCGAACACTGAAGCTTTCTTT CASGLGQGANTEAFF
16 TRBD1 TRBJ2-7 NA TRBV18 TGTGCCAGCTCACCGCTCCCGGGACAGGGGTTCTACGAGCAGTACTTC CASSPLPGQGFYEQYF
17 TRBD1 TRBJ2-4 NA TRBV28 TGTGCCAGCAGTTTATCAGGGGGCCCTACCCAGGGAAACATTCAGTACTTC CASSLSGGPTQGNIQYF
13 NA TRBJ2-7 NA TRBV27 TGTGCCAGCAGTCTCGGTCGGTCCTACGAGCAGTACTTC CASSLGRSYEQYF
15 NA TRBJ1-5 NA TRBV7-9 TGTGCCAGCAGCCCAGGGGCATTAGACAATCAGCCCCAGCATTTT CASSPGALDNQPQHF
15 NA TRBJ2-7 NA TRBV5-1 TGCGCCAGCAGCTTGGTCTCCGGGAGTCCCTACGAGCAGTACTTC CASSLVSGSPYEQYF
16 TRBD2 TRBJ2-7 NA TRBV27 TGTGCCAGCAGTCTCCTATGGAGCGGGAGGGCCTACGAGCAGTACTTC CASSLLWSGRAYEQYF
17 TRBD2 TRBJ2-1 NA TRBV10-1 TGCGCCAGCAGTGAGGATCCGGGACTAACCTCCTACAATGAGCAGTTCTTC CASSEDPGLTSYNEQFF
16 TRBD1 TRBJ1-1 NA TRBV10-3 TGTGCCATCAGTGAAGAGGGGGCCTGGACGAACACTGAAGCTTTCTTT CAISEEGAWTNTEAFF
13 TRBD2 TRBJ2-1 NA TRBV27 TGTGCCAGCAGTTTAGCGGGAGCCAATGAGCAGTTCTTC CASSLAGANEQFF
15 NA TRBJ1-3 once TRBV2 TGTGCCAGCAGTGAAGGTTTAACAGCAGATAACACCATATATTTT CASSEGLTADNTIYF
15 NA TRBJ2-2 NA TRBV7-9 TGTGCCAGCAGCTTAATCGGAGCCGATGGCGGGGAGCTGTTTTTT CASSLIGADGGELFF
16 TRBD2 TRBJ2-7 NA TRBV2 TGTGCCAGCAGTGACCCCGGGACTAGCGGCTCCTACGAGCAGTACTTC CASSDPGTSGSYEQYF
14 NA TRBJ2-5 NA TRBV7-9 TGTGCCAGCAGCTCTGACAGAAACCAAGAGACCCAGTACTTC CASSSDRNQETQYF
13 NA TRBJ2-3 NA TRBV11-2 TGTGCCAGCAGCTTCCTAGCGACAGATACGCAGTATTTT CASSFLATDTQYF
15 NA TRBJ2-5 NA TRBV9 TGTGCCAGCAGCGTTGACGGGGCTTCCCAAGAGACCCAGTACTTC CASSVDGASQETQYF
17 TRBD1 TRBJ2-7 NA TRBV27 TGTGCCAGCAGTTTATTGGGGACAGGAGAGGGTTGGTACGAGCAGTACTTC CASSLLGTGEGWYEQYF
15 NA TRBJ2-3 NA TRBV5-4 TGTGCCAGCAGCTTTGAGTCAGAGAGCACAGATACGCAGTATTTT CASSFESESTDTQYF
16 NA TRBJ2-3 once TRBV7-9 TGTGCCAGCAGCCCTCACATTTCCCCGGCAATAGGGACGCAGTATTTT CASSPHISPAIGTQYF
17 NA TRBJ2-7 NA TRBV27 TGTGCCAGCAGTTTATCGATGGGGGAGAGGGGCCCGTACGAGCAGTACTTC CASSLSMGERGPYEQYF
15 TRBD1 TRBJ2-1 NA TRBV6-5 TGTGCCAGCAGACCGGGACAGGGGGCGTTGAATGAGCAGTTCTTC CASRPGQGALNEQFF
13 NA TRBJ1-4 once TRBV19 TGTGCCAGTAGTATAGCGGGCAGCGAAAAACTGTTTTTT CASSIAGSEKLFF
12 NA TRBJ2-7 once TRBV10-2 TGCGCCAGCACCGTACAGGGCTACGAGCAGTACTTC CASTVQGYEQYF
17 NA TRBJ2-5 NA TRBV21-1 TGTGCCAGCAGCAAAGGAGGGACAGGGACCTTCAAAGAGACCCAGTACTTC CASSKGGTGTFKETQYF
14 TRBD1 TRBJ2-5 NA TRBV5-1 TGCGCCAGCAGCTTGGGGGACAGCCAAGAGACCCAGTACTTC CASSLGDSQETQYF
12 NA TRBJ1-1 NA TRBV7-9 TGTGCCAGCAGCTTAGGTGATGCTGAAGCTTTCTTT CASSLGDAEAFF
14 NA TRBJ2-7 NA TRBV6-1 TGTGCCAGCAGTGAAGTGGATTTTGGCTACGAGCAGTACTTC CASSEVDFGYEQYF
17 NA TRBJ2-3 NA TRBV18 TGTGCCAGCTCACCATCGCGGGTGCCCGGAGACCCAGATACGCAGTATTTT CASSPSRVPGDPDTQYF
15 NA TRBJ1-5 NA TRBV19 TGTGCCAGTAGTACCTTCGGGAGTCCCAATCAGCCCCAGCATTTT CASSTFGSPNQPQHF
15 NA TRBJ2-5 once TRBV5-1 TGCGCCAGCAGCTCGGGGGTTGGGAAGTTGGAGACCCAGTACTTC CASSSGVGKLETQYF
15 TRBD2 TRBJ2-7 NA TRBV5-1 TGCGCCAGCAGCGCGCTGACTAGCGGGTCCTACGAGCAGTACTTC CASSALTSGSYEQYF
17 TRBD2 TRBJ2-7 NA TRBV7-2 TGTGCCAGCAGCTTACGAGCGGGACTAGCGAGAACCTACGAGCAGTACTTC CASSLRAGLARTYEQYF
15 NA TRBJ2-5 NA TRBV2 TGTGCCAGCATGGCGATCCGGGACTACCAAGAGACCCAGTACTTC CASMAIRDYQETQYF
12 TRBD1 TRBJ1-2 NA TRBV9 TGTGCCAGCAGCCCCGGGACAGGTGGCTACACCTTC CASSPGTGGYTF
12 NA TRBJ2-7 once TRBV9 TGTGCCAGCAGCGTAGCCGAGGGCGAGCAGTACTTC CASSVAEGEQYF
18 NA TRBJ2-6 NA TRBV10-1 TGCGCCAGCAGTTTGGCATTAGATCGCACAAGTCGGGCCAACGTCCTGACTTTC CASSLALDRTSRANVLTF